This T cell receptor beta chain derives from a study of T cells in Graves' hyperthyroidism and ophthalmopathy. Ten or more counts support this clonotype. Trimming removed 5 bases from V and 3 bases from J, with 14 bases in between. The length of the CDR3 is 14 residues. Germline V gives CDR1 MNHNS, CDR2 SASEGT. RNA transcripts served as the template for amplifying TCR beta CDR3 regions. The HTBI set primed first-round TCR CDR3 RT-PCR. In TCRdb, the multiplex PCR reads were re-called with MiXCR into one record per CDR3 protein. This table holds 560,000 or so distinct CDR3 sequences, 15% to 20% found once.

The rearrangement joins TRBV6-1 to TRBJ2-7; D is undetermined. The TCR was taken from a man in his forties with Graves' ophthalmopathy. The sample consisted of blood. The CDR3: CASSKDPRYYEQYF. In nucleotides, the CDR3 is TGTGCCAGCAGTAAGGACCCGCGTTACTACGAGCAGTACTTC.